This TCR beta chain was documented in a study of blood T cell repertoires in COVID-19. J gave up 1 base and V 1 base, and 3 bases lay outside the gene matches. The CDR3 is 15 amino acids. Looked up from germline, CDR1 is SEHNR and CDR2 is FQNEAQ (reference sequence). The protocol was immunoSEQ multiplex PCR, while the TCRdb copy is restricted to in-frame clones and leaves out a portion. The data contain about 170,000 clones, about 84% of them singletons. The chain recombines TRBV7-9 with TRBJ1-1, with 7 bases lining up with TRBD1. This sequence originates from a man aged 45-65 years who had recovered from COVID-19. Input material: PBMCs or T cells enriched from blood (not recorded which). CDR3 protein: CASSLVNRGNTEAFF. In nucleotides, the CDR3 is TGTGCCAGCAGCTTAGTAAACAGGGGGAACACTGAAGCTTTCTTT.